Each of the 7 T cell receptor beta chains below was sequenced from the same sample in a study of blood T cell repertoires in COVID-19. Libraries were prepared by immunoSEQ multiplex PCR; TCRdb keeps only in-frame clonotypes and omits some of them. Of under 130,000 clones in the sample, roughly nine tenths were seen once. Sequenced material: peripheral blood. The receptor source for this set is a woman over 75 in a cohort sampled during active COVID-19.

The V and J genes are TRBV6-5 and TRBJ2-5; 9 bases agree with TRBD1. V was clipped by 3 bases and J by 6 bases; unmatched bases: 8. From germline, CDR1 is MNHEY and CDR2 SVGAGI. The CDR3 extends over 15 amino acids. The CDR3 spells CASSYSRDRDQTQYF. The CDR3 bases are TGTGCCAGCAGTTATTCCCGGGACAGGGACCAGACCCAGTACTTC.

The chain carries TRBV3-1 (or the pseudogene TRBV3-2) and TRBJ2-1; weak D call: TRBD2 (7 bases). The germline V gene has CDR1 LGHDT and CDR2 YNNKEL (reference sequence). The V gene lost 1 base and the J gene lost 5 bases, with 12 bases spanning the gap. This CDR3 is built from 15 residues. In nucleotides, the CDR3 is TGTGCCAGCAGCCAAGCGGCGGGGGCAGACAATGAGCAGTTCTTC. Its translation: CASSQAAGADNEQFF.

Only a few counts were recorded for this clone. The CDR3 loop is CASSPGLEANTYNEQFF. The CDR3 DNA sequence: TGTGCCAGCTCACCAGGTCTCGAAGCGAATACCTACAATGAGCAGTTCTTC. This sequence joins TRBV18 and TRBJ2-1; D remains ambiguous. The CDR3 sequence is 17 residues long. V lost 2 bases and J 2 bases, leaving 16 bases between the germline ends. In germline, CDR1 is KGHSH, CDR2 LQKENI.

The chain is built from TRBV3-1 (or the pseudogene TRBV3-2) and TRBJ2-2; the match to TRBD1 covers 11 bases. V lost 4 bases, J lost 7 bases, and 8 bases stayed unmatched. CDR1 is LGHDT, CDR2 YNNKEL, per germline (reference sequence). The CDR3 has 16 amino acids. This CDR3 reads CASSLRTGGMGGELFF. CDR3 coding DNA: TGTGCCAGCAGCCTTCGGACAGGGGGCATGGGCGGGGAGCTGTTTTTT.

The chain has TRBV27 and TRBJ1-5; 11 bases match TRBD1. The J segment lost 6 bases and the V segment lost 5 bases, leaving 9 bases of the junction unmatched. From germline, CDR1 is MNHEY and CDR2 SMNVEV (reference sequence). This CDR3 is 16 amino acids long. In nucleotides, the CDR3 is TGTGCCAGCAGTCCGGGACAGGGGGGCTTATTTCAGCCCCAGCATTTT. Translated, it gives CASSPGQGGLFQPQHF.

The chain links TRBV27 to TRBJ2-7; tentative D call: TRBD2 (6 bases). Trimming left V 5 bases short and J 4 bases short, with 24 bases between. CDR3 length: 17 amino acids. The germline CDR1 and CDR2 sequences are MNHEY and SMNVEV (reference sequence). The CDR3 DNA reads TGTGCCAGCAGTATAAGGGCGGGGTTAGGGGTGGTGTACGAGCAGTACTTC. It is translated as CASSIRAGLGVVYEQYF.

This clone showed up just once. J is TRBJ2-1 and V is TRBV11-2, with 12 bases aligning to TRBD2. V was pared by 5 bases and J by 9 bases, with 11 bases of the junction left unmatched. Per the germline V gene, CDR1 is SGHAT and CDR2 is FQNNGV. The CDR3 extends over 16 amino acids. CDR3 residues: CASSDLAGGPPGEQFF. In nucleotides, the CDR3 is TGTGCCAGCAGCGATCTAGCGGGAGGGCCGCCGGGTGAGCAGTTCTTC.